This TCR beta chain is from a study of identical twins. In TCRdb, the 5' RACE reads were re-called with MiXCR into one record per CDR3 protein. The sample shows 650,000 to 800,000 distinct CDR3 sequences, about 9.4% of them seen only once. The length of the CDR3 is 14 residues. Looked up from germline, CDR1 is LNHDA and CDR2 is SQIVND (reference sequence). Deletions cut 9 bases from V and 0 bases from J, with 12 bases between. Separately, the same data were catalogued under a study of yellow fever vaccine responses in identical twins.

Source material: PBMCs. The chain links TRBV19 to TRBJ1-5; a weak D match, TRBD1 (6 bases). This sequence was found in a woman aged 18 to 35 in good health. CDR3 in DNA: TGTGCCAGGAGGACAGTTCATAGCAATCAGCCCCAGCATTTT. Its protein is CARRTVHSNQPQHF.